The 18 T cell receptor beta chains reported below all come from one sample, sequenced in a study of T cell clones after liver transplantation (dated by TCRdb to between 2019 and 2020). Libraries came from the immunoSEQ multiplex PCR assay. TCRdb holds this immuneACCESS table with in-frame rearrangements only. Some clones are missing; in checked studies, unresolved V genes explain under half, and the rest has no known cause. Counted in this sample were around 35,000 clones; more than 90% of them appeared once. The ten largest make up 25% to 30% of the sample. The material was CD8+ T cells from blood, obtained 12 months after liver transplant. These receptors all come from a human patient who received a liver transplant. Where a transplant has occurred, the graft donor may have supplied some of the T cells.

The J gene is TRBJ1-2, the V gene TRBV19, with 10 nucleotides matching TRBD1. Germline CDR1 is LNHDA and CDR2 is SQIVND (reference sequence). J gave up 8 bases and V 5 bases, and 8 bases lay outside the gene matches. The CDR3 is 14 amino acids. The CDR3 protein is CASSSWTGGRGYTF. The CDR3 DNA reads TGTGCCAGTAGTTCCTGGACAGGGGGTAGGGGCTACACCTTC.

V gene TRBV18 combines with J gene TRBJ1-1; a weak D match, TRBD1 (6 bases). This CDR3 comprises 15 residues. V was trimmed by 6 bases and J by 0 bases, leaving 14 bases between them. Germline V CDR1 and CDR2: KGHSH, LQKENI. The CDR3 coding sequence is TGTGCCAGCTCGCCCTGGACAGAGATGAACACTGAAGCTTTCTTT. It specifies CASSPWTEMNTEAFF.

The chain links TRBV13 to TRBJ2-7, with TRBD1 identical over 7 bases. Germline-derived CDR1 and CDR2 are PRHDT and FYEKMQ (reference sequence). The CDR3 runs to 14 residues. V lost 1 base to trimming and J lost 2 bases; unmatched junction nucleotides: 2. DNA of the CDR3: TGTGCCAGCAGCTTAGTGGGACAGACCTACGAGCAGTACTTC. It translates to CASSLVGQTYEQYF.

CDR3 loop: CASSPGGMTTEAFF. DNA for the CDR3: TGCGCCAGCAGCCCGGGGGGGATGACCACTGAAGCTTTCTTT. The chain combines TRBV4-1 with TRBJ1-1, with D possibly matching TRBD1 (5 bases). The CDR3 loop spans 14 amino acids. Trimming took 4 bases from V and 4 from J, leaving 13 bases between them. Germline CDR1 is MGHRA and CDR2 is YSYEKL.

The genes are TRBV5-1 and TRBJ2-5, with TRBD1 as a possible D gene (6 bases). The V end lost 2 bases, the J end lost 4 bases, and 30 bases lay between the germline ends. Per the germline V gene, CDR1 is SGHRS and CDR2 is YFSETQ. The CDR3 extends over 20 amino acids. Written as DNA, the CDR3 is TGCGCCAGCAGCTTAGGGGTGTATGAGGGGGTCAGCGGACTCTCAGAGACCCAGTACTTC. Its translation is CASSLGVYEGVSGLSETQYF.

The rearrangement joins TRBV29-1 to TRBJ2-7; 11 positions agree with TRBD2. Trimming at V came to 1 base and at J to 0 bases, leaving 2 bases not matched to a gene. The CDR3 has 15 amino acids. Germline assignment: CDR1 SQVTM and CDR2 ANQGSEA. The CDR3 loop reads CSVEVGTSGSYEQYF. In DNA form, the CDR3 reads TGCAGCGTTGAAGTGGGGACTAGCGGCTCCTACGAGCAGTACTTC.

The chain employs TRBV7-8 and TRBJ2-1, with 7 bases aligning to TRBD2. This CDR3 is built from 17 residues. Germline CDR1 SGHVS, CDR2 FQNEAQ. Trimming at V came to 6 bases and at J to 2 bases, leaving 13 bases not matched to a gene. CDR3 DNA: TGTGCCAGCAGTGGAGGATGGGGGGAGGGCCCCTACAATGAGCAGTTCTTC. Translating it yields CASSGGWGEGPYNEQFF.

The chain combines TRBV28 with TRBJ1-3; weak D call: TRBD1 (6 bases). V lost 2 bases to trimming and J lost 8 bases, with 22 bases between them. Germline V gene lookup returns CDR1 MDHEN and CDR2 SYDVKM. This CDR3 has 17 residues. DNA for the CDR3: TGTGCCAGCAGTTTACCCGAAGCACAGGGCTTTCGACACACCATATATTTT. Its protein is CASSLPEAQGFRHTIYF.

This clone was observed a single time. The chain joins TRBV5-6 to TRBJ2-7; 8 bases are shared with TRBD1. Per the germline V gene, CDR1 is SGHDT and CDR2 is YYEEEE. The junction had 8 bases not matched to a gene; V was cut back by 3 bases and J by 0 bases. CDR3 length equals 16 residues. DNA for the CDR3: TGTGCCAGCAGCTCGCAGTTGGGGACAGGCTCCTACGAGCAGTACTTC. Amino acids: CASSSQLGTGSYEQYF.

The CDR3: CASSWDGTYEQYF. In nucleotides, the CDR3 is TGTGCCAGCAGCTGGGACGGGACCTACGAGCAGTACTTC. This rearrangement joins TRBV11-2 to TRBJ2-7; D is perhaps TRBD1 or TRBD2 (5 bases each). The CDR3 has 13 amino acids. Germline V gives CDR1 SGHAT, CDR2 FQNNGV. Trimming removed 4 bases at V and 2 bases at J, with 9 bases between.

The chain links TRBV7-9 to TRBJ2-1, with TRBD2 identical over 7 bases. The CDR3 totals 16 residues. Germline CDR1 and CDR2: SEHNR and FQNEAQ (reference sequence). Unmatched junction bases numbered 16, after V lost 5 bases and J lost 9 bases. CDR3: CASSPPGGPAGSEQFF. The CDR3 DNA follows: TGTGCCAGCAGCCCACCGGGAGGACCGGCGGGGAGTGAGCAGTTCTTC.

V is TRBV6-1 and J is TRBJ1-1; no firm D call. The germline CDR1 and CDR2 sequences are MNHNS and SASEGT. There are 13 residues in the CDR3. The germline V and J ends were trimmed by 6 bases and 3 bases, with 11 bases remaining between them. CDR3 amino acids: CASRERVYTEAFF. In DNA form, the CDR3 reads TGTGCCAGCAGGGAAAGGGTTTACACTGAAGCTTTCTTT.

The V and J genes are TRBV27 and TRBJ1-1, with a weak D call TRBD1 (5 bases). CDR1 is MNHEY and CDR2 is SMNVEV in the germline V gene (reference sequence). V shed 4 bases and J shed 11 bases, with 14 bases lying between them. There are 12 residues in the CDR3. CDR3 in amino acids: CASSSRDSLAFF. In DNA, the CDR3 is TGTGCCAGCAGTTCTCGCGACAGTCTGGCTTTCTTT.

The chain uses TRBV27 and TRBJ2-1, with a possible D match to TRBD2 (6 bases). The V end was cut by 2 bases, the J end by 13 bases, with 9 bases between. The CDR3 length is 11 residues. Germline V gene sequence: CDR1 MNHEY, CDR2 SMNVEV (reference sequence). CDR3 coding DNA: TGTGCCAGCAGTTTAGCGGGATTACAGTTCTTC. Protein product: CASSLAGLQFF.

The chain employs TRBV10-2 and TRBJ2-7, with a weak D call TRBD2 (5 bases). CDR1 and CDR2 from the germline V gene are WSHSY and SAAADI. V was pared by 4 bases and J by 6 bases, with 19 bases between. This CDR3 comprises 15 residues. In DNA, the CDR3 is TGCGCCAGCAGTGGGACTGTCATGATACTAGGCGAGCAGTACTTC. Encoded protein: CASSGTVMILGEQYF.

This clone was detected once. V is TRBV10-1 and J is TRBJ2-7; TRBD2 aligns across 9 bases. The CDR3 totals 13 residues. The germline V gene encodes CDR1 WNHNN and CDR2 SYGVQD (reference sequence). V dropped 6 bases and J dropped 4; count of bases not matched to a gene: 4. Here the CDR3 DNA reads TGCGCCAGCAGCTTTGCGGGAGGGTACGAGCAGTACTTC. It encodes CASSFAGGYEQYF.

This sequence joins TRBV19 and TRBJ1-2; a possible D gene is TRBD1 (5 bases). Germline V lookup: CDR1 LNHDA, CDR2 SQIVND (reference sequence). The CDR3 loop spans 13 amino acids. Trimming took 3 bases from V and 7 from J, leaving 12 bases between them. The CDR3 region is CASSIAGMPGYTF. The CDR3 nucleotides are TGTGCCAGTAGTATCGCAGGGATGCCTGGCTACACCTTC.

The chain has TRBV19 and TRBJ2-1, with 10 bases identical to TRBD1. V shed 6 bases, J shed 5 bases, and the junction held 7 bases outside the gene matches. Germline-derived CDR1 and CDR2 are LNHDA and SQIVND (reference sequence). The CDR3 totals 15 residues. The DNA of the CDR3 is TGTGCCAGTAGCCTCGACAGGGGGCTAGACAATGAGCAGTTCTTC. Encoded protein: CASSLDRGLDNEQFF.